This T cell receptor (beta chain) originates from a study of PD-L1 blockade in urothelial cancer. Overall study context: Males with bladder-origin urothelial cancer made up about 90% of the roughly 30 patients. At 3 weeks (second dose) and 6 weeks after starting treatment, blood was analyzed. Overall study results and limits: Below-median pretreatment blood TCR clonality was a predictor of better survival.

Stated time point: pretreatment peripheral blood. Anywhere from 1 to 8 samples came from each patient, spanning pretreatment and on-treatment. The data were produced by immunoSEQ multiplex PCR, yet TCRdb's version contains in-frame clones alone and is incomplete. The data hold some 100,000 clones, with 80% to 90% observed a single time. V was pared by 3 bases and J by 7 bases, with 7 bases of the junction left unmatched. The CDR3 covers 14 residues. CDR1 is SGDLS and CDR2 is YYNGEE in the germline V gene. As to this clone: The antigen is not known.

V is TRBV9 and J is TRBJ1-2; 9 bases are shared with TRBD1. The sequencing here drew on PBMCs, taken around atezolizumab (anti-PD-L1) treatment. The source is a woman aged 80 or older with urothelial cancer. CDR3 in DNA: TGTGCCAGCAGCGGCGGGACAGGGCTTTTTGGCTACACCTTC. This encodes CASSGGTGLFGYTF.